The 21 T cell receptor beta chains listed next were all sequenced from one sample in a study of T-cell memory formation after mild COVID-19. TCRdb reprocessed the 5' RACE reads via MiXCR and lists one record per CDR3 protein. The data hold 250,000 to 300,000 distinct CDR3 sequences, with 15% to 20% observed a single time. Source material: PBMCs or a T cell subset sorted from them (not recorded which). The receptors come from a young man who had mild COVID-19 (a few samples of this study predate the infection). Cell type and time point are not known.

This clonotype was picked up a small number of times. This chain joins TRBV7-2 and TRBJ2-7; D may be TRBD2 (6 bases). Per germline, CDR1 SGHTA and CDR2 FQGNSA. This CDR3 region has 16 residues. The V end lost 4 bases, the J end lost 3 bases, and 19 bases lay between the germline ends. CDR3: CASSSQGGPQIYEQYF. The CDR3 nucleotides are TGTGCCAGCAGCTCCCAGGGAGGACCCCAAATCTACGAGCAGTACTTC.

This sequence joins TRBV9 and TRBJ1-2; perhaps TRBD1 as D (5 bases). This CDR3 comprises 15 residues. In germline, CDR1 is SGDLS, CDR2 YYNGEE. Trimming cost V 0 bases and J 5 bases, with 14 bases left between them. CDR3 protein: CASSVASGQPYGYTF. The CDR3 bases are TGTGCCAGCAGCGTAGCTTCGGGGCAGCCTTATGGCTACACCTTC.

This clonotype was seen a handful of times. The CDR3 coding sequence is TGTGCCAGCAGTATTACAGGGTACGAGCAGTACTTC. It yields the protein CASSITGYEQYF. The chain carries TRBV11-2 and TRBJ2-7; D possibly corresponds to TRBD1 (6 bases). Per the germline V gene, CDR1 is SGHAT and CDR2 is FQNNGV. The CDR3 loop spans 12 amino acids. The V end was cut by 6 bases, the J end by 4 bases, with 10 bases between.

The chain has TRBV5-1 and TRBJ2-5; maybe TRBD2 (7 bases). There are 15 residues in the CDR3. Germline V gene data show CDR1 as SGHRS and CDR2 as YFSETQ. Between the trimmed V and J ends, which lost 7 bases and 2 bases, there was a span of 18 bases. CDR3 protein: CASSFGGAEQETQYF. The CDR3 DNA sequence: TGCGCCAGCTCTTTTGGGGGGGCAGAACAAGAGACCCAGTACTTC.

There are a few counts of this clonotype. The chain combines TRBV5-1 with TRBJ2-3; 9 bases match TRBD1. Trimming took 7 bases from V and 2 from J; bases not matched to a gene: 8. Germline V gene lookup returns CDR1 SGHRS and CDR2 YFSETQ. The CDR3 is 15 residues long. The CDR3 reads CASAPGTGFTDTQYF. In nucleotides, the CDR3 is TGCGCCAGCGCCCCCGGGACAGGGTTCACAGATACGCAGTATTTT.

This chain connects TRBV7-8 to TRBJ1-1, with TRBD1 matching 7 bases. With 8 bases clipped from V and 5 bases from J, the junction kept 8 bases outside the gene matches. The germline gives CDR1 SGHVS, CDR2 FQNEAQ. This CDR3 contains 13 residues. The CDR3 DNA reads TGTGCCAGCTTCTCGGGACAGTGGACTGAAGCTTTCTTT. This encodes CASFSGQWTEAFF.

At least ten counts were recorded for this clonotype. CDR3 in DNA: TGTGCCATCAGTGCGGGACCGGGGAACATTCAGTACTTC. It codes for CAISAGPGNIQYF. This chain links TRBV10-3 with TRBJ2-4; D is possibly TRBD1 or TRBD2 (5 bases each). Germline V lookup: CDR1 ENHRY, CDR2 SYGVKD. The CDR3 contains 13 residues. V lost 4 bases to trimming and J lost 7 bases, with 11 bases between them.

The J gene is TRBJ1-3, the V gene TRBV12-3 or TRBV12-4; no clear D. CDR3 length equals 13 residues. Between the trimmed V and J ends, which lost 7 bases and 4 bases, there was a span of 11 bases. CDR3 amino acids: CASTFLFGNTIYF. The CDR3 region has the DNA TGTGCCAGCACCTTTCTGTTCGGAAACACCATATATTTT.

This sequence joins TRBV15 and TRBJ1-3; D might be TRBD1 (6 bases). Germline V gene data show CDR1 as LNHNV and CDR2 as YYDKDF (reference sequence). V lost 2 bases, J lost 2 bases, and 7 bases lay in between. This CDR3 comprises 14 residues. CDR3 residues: CATSRPGAGNTIYF. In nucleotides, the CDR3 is TGTGCCACCAGCAGACCAGGGGCTGGAAACACCATATATTTT.

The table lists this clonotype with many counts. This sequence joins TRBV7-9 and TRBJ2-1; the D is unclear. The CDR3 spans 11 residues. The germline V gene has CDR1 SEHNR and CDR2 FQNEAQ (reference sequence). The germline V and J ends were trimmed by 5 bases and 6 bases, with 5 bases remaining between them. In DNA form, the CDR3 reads TGTGCCAGCAGCCCGGTCAATGAGCAGTTCTTC. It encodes CASSPVNEQFF.

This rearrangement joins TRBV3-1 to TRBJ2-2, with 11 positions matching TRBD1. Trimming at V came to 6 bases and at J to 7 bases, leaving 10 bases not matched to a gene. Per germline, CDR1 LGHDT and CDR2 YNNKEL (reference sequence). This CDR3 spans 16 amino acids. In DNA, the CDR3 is TGTGCCAGCAGTCGATCCACCGGGACAGGGGGCGGGGAGCTGTTTTTT. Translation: CASSRSTGTGGGELFF.

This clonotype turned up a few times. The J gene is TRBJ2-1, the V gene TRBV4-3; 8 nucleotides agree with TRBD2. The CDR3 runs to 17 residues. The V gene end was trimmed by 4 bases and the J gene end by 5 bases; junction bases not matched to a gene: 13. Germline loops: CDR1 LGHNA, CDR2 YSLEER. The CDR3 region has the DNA TGCGCCAGCAGCCGCCTTCGGGGCGGGGGGACCCACAATGAGCAGTTCTTC. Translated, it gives CASSRLRGGGTHNEQFF.

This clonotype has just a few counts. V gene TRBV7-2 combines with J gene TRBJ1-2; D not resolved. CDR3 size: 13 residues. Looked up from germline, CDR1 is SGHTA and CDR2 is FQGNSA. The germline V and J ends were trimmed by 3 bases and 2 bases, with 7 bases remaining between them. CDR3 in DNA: TGTGCCAGCAGCTTTGACACCAACTATGGCTACACCTTC. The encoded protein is CASSFDTNYGYTF.

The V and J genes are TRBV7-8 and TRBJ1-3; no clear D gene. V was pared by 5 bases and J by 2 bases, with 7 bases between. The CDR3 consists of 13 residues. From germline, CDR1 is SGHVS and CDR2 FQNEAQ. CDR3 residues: CASSRDAGNTIYF. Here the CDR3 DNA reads TGTGCCAGCAGCCGGGATGCTGGAAACACCATATATTTT.

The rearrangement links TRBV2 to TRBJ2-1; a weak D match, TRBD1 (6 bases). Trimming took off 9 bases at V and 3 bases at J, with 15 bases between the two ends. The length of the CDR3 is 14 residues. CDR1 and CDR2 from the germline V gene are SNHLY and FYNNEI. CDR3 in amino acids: CARAQTGDYNEQFF. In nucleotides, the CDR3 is TGTGCCAGGGCGCAGACAGGCGACTACAATGAGCAGTTCTTC.

The CDR3 nucleotides are TGTGCCAGCAGCTTAAACGTATACAATGAGCAGTTCTTC. Protein product: CASSLNVYNEQFF. The rearrangement uses TRBV11-2 and TRBJ2-1, with D hard to call. The CDR3 spans 13 residues. CDR1 SGHAT and CDR2 FQNNGV come from the germline V gene. V lost 2 bases, J lost 4 bases, and 6 bases lay in between.

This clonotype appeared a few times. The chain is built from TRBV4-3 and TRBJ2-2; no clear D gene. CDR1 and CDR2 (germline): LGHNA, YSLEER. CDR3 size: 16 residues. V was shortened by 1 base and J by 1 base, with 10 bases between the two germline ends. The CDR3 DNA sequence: TGCGCCAGCAGCCAAGTGGCGCGGAGGAACACCGGGGAGCTGTTTTTT. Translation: CASSQVARRNTGELFF.

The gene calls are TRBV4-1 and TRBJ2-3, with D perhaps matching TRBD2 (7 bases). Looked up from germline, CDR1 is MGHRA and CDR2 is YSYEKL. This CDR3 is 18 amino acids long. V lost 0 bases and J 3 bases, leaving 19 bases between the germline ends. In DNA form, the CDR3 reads TGCGCCAGCAGCCAAGATTTCGGGGGAGGGGGGCGGACAGATACGCAGTATTTT. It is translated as CASSQDFGGGGRTDTQYF.

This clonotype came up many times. CDR3 amino acids: CASSSRTSGDWYQETQYF. CDR3 DNA: TGTGCCAGCAGCTCCCGGACTAGCGGGGATTGGTACCAAGAGACCCAGTACTTC. The rearrangement joins TRBV7-7 to TRBJ2-5, with 12 bases that match TRBD2. CDR3 size: 18 residues. CDR1 and CDR2 (germline): SSHAT, FNYEAQ (reference sequence). The ends lost 4 bases at V and 0 bases at J; junction bases unmatched: 9. The entire variable domain, with the rest obtained from reference TRBV7-7 and TRBJ2-5, is as follows: GAGVSQSPRYKVTKRGQDVTLRCDPISSHATLYWYQQALGQGPEFLTYFNYEAQPDKSGLPSDRFSAERPEGSISTLTIQRTEQRDSAMYRCASSSRTSGDWYQETQYFGPGTRLLVL.

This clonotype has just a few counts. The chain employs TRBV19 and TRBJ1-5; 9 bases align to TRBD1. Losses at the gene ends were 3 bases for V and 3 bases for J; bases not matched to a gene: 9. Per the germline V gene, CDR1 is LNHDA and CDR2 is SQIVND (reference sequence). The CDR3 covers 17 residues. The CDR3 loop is CASSIIGGQGANQPQHF. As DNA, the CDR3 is TGTGCCAGTAGTATTATTGGGGGACAGGGCGCCAATCAGCCCCAGCATTTT.

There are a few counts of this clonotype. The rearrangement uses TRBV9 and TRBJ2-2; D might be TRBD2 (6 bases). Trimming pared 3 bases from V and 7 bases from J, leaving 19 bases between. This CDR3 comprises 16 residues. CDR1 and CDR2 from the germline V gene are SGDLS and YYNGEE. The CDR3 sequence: CASSDQPGVWSGELFF. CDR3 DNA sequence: TGTGCCAGCAGCGACCAACCGGGGGTCTGGAGCGGGGAGCTGTTTTTT.